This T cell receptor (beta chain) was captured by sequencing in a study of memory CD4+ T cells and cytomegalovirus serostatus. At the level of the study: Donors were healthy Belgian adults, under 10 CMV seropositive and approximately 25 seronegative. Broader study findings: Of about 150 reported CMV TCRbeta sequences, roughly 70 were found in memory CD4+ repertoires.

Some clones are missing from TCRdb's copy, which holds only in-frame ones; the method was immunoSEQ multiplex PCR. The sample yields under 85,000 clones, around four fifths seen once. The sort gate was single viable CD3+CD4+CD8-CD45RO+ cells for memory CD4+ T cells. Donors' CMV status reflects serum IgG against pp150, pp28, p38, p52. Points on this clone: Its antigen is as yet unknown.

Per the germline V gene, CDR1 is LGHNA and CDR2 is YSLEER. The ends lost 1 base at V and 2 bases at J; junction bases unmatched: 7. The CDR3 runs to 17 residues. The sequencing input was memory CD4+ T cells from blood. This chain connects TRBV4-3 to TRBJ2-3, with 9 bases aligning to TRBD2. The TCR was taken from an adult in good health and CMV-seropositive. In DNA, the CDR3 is TGCGCCAGCAGCCAAGGGGGAGCGGGAGGCCCCACAGATACGCAGTATTTT. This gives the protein CASSQGGAGGPTDTQYF.